Shown below are 30 T cell receptor beta chains from a single sample sequenced in a study of shared clonotypes between healthy human individuals. The assay was immunoSEQ multiplex PCR, and TCRdb's table has in-frame clones only and misses some. The sample has roughly 400,000 clones, around 96% seen once. The specimen sequenced was memory CD8+ T cells sorted from blood. Subset: CD45RO+ cells pooled with CCR7-negative TemRA cells. Receptor source: a man between 25 and 39 years old in good health.

This chain links TRBV19 with TRBJ1-1, with D possibly being TRBD1 (6 bases). Germline V gene sequence: CDR1 LNHDA, CDR2 SQIVND (reference sequence). This CDR3 is 13 amino acids long. V lost 2 bases, J lost 3 bases, and 7 bases lay in between. The CDR3 loop reads CASSISGDTEAFF. CDR3 nucleotides: TGTGCCAGTAGTATATCAGGGGACACTGAAGCTTTCTTT. The full variable domain, in which reference TRBV19 and TRBJ1-1 provide the parts outside the CDR3, is DGGITQSPKYLFRKEGQNVTLSCEQNLNHDAMYWYRQDPGQGLRLIYYSQIVNDFQKGDIAEGYSVSREKKESFPLTVTSAQKNPTAFYLCASSISGDTEAFFGQGTRLTVV.

The chain is built from TRBV10-3 and TRBJ2-2, with a possible D match to TRBD1 (6 bases). The germline gives CDR1 ENHRY, CDR2 SYGVKD. The CDR3 spans 15 residues. The ends were cut back, 3 bases at V and 0 bases at J, with 8 bases in the middle. CDR3 region: CAISDRGANTGELFF. CDR3 DNA sequence: TGTGCCATCAGTGACAGGGGCGCGAACACCGGGGAGCTGTTTTTT.

This chain uses TRBV1 with TRBJ2-7; TRBD2, the table's D call, was not compared with the DNA. TRBV1 is reported as a pseudogene. There are 18 residues in the CDR3. The CDR3 is CTSSQETPTSEKSYEQYF. The CDR3 DNA follows: TGCACCAGCAGCCAAGAAACCCCGACTAGCGAGAAGTCCTACGAGCAGTACTTC.

The chain has TRBV18 and TRBJ2-4; D is ambiguous. The germline V gene encodes CDR1 KGHSH and CDR2 LQKENI. The CDR3 extends over 14 amino acids. V was pared by 5 bases and J by 2 bases, with 10 bases between. The CDR3 region is CASSGVWTKNIQYF. CDR3 DNA: TGTGCCAGCTCAGGGGTTTGGACCAAAAACATTCAGTACTTC. The entire variable domain, with the rest obtained from reference TRBV18 and TRBJ2-4, is as follows: NAGVMQNPRHLVRRRGQEARLRCSPMKGHSHVYWYRQLPEEGLKFMVYLQKENIIDESGMPKERFSAEFPKEGPSILRIQQVVRGDSAAYFCASSGVWTKNIQYFGAGTRLSVL.

This chain connects TRBV27 to TRBJ2-1, with TRBD1 matching 9 bases. The trim removed 5 bases at V and 2 bases at J, leaving 7 bases unmatched. The germline V gene encodes CDR1 MNHEY and CDR2 SMNVEV (reference sequence). The CDR3 extends over 16 amino acids. CDR3 loop: CASSLLTGGAYNEQFF. CDR3 sequence (DNA): TGTGCCAGCAGTCTCCTAACAGGGGGCGCCTACAATGAGCAGTTCTTC.

This chain links TRBV10-3 with TRBJ2-7; 7 bases are a match to TRBD1. CDR1 and CDR2 from the germline V gene are ENHRY and SYGVKD. The CDR3 consists of 16 residues. Germline trimming cut 5 bases from V and 3 bases from J; bases unmatched to any gene: 13. In nucleotides, the CDR3 is TGTGCCATCAGTCGAGTCCCCCTAAACAGGGGCTACGAGCAGTACTTC. It codes for CAISRVPLNRGYEQYF.

The rearrangement links TRBV9 to TRBJ2-7; D is perhaps TRBD2 (5 bases). CDR1 SGDLS and CDR2 YYNGEE come from the germline V gene. V was cut by 3 bases and J by 1 base, with 11 bases left in between. The CDR3 is 14 residues long. Written as DNA, the CDR3 is TGTGCCAGCAGCGAAACGGACTTTTCCTACGAGCAGTACTTC. Amino acid sequence: CASSETDFSYEQYF. The full variable domain, in which reference TRBV9 and TRBJ2-7 provide the parts outside the CDR3, is DSGVTQTPKHLITATGQRVTLRCSPRSGDLSVYWYQQSLDQGLQFLIQYYNGEERAKGNILERFSAQQFPDLHSELNLSSLELGDSALYFCASSETDFSYEQYFGPGTRLTVT.

The J gene is TRBJ2-1, the V gene TRBV18; TRBD2 matches 7 bases. Losses at the gene ends were 3 bases for V and 10 bases for J; bases not matched to a gene: 6. The CDR3 is made up of 13 amino acids. Germline CDR1 is KGHSH and CDR2 is LQKENI. The DNA for the CDR3 is TGTGCCAGCTCACCGGGAGACGGGAGGGAGCAGTTCTTC. This codes for CASSPGDGREQFF.

The chain employs TRBV7-8 and TRBJ2-3; 13 nucleotides agree with TRBD2. The V and J ends lost 3 bases and 6 bases, in that order; junction bases with no gene match: 9. Germline CDR1 and CDR2: SGHVS and FQNEAQ. This CDR3 has 17 residues. The CDR3 DNA reads TGTGCCAGCAGCTTCAGGGGACTAGCGGGAACCGTGGATACGCAGTATTTT. Its translation: CASSFRGLAGTVDTQYF. The full variable domain, completed using reference TRBV7-8 and TRBJ2-3, is GAGVSQSPRYKVAKRGQDVALRCDPISGHVSLFWYQQALGQGPEFLTYFQNEAQLDKSGLPSDRFFAERPEGSVSTLKIQRTQQEDSAVYLCASSFRGLAGTVDTQYFGPGTRLTVL.

V is TRBV4-1 and J is TRBJ2-3; D may be TRBD1 (5 bases). The V gene lost 2 bases and the J gene lost 6 bases, with 9 bases spanning the gap. Germline values: CDR1 MGHRA, CDR2 YSYEKL. CDR3 size: 13 residues. In DNA, the CDR3 is TGCGCCAGCAGCCAACAGGGTTGGGATACGCAGTATTTT. Protein: CASSQQGWDTQYF.

This chain uses TRBV11-3 with TRBJ2-1; TRBD1 matches at 9 bases. Germline trimming cut 5 bases from V and 6 bases from J; bases unmatched to any gene: 5. The CDR3 is 14 amino acids. Germline V gene sequence: CDR1 SGHNT, CDR2 YENEEA. Here the CDR3 reads CASSPPGQGNEQFF. DNA for the CDR3: TGTGCCAGCAGCCCACCGGGACAGGGCAATGAGCAGTTCTTC. The full variable domain, in which reference TRBV11-3 and TRBJ2-1 provide the parts outside the CDR3, is EAGVVQSPRYKIIEKKQPVAFWCNPISGHNTLYWYLQNLGQGPELLIRYENEEAVDDSQLPKDRFSAERLKGVDSTLKIQPAELGDSAVYLCASSPPGQGNEQFFGPGTRLTVL.

V and J are TRBV30 and TRBJ2-4, with D tentatively TRBD1 (5 bases). Trimming took 0 bases from V and 8 from J, leaving 11 bases between them. CDR1 GTSNPN and CDR2 SVGIG come from the germline V gene (reference sequence). The CDR3 spans 13 residues. The CDR3 loop is CAWSVPRVDIQYF. The CDR3 bases are TGTGCCTGGAGTGTACCCAGGGTTGACATTCAGTACTTC.

V gene TRBV27 combines with J gene TRBJ2-3; 10 bases agree with TRBD2. Germline loops: CDR1 MNHEY, CDR2 SMNVEV (reference sequence). V gave up 6 bases and J gave up 4 bases; unmatched junction bases: 4. This CDR3 contains 14 residues. The CDR3 protein is CASSLAGASDTQYF. The CDR3 DNA follows: TGTGCCAGCAGCCTAGCGGGAGCCTCAGATACGCAGTATTTT.

The V and J genes are TRBV6-1 and TRBJ2-3; 9 positions match TRBD1. Germline V lookup: CDR1 MNHNS, CDR2 SASEGT. The CDR3 spans 14 residues. J gave up 3 bases and V 10 bases, and 8 bases lay outside the gene matches. The CDR3 DNA is TGTGCCAACTCCGCCGGACAGGGGACAGATACGCAGTATTTT. The encoded protein is CANSAGQGTDTQYF.

The chain uses TRBV28 and TRBJ2-7, with 10 bases lining up with TRBD1. The CDR3 loop spans 15 amino acids. The germline V gene encodes CDR1 MDHEN and CDR2 SYDVKM. With V trimmed by 6 bases and J by 1 base, 6 bases remained unmatched. The CDR3 loop reads CASRPTGQGSYEQYF. CDR3 coding DNA: TGTGCCAGCAGACCAACGGGACAGGGGTCCTACGAGCAGTACTTC.

The V gene is TRBV4-2, the J gene TRBJ2-7, with 11 positions matching TRBD1. Per germline, CDR1 LGHNA and CDR2 YNFKEQ. The CDR3 extends over 16 amino acids. V trimming: 1 base; J trimming: 6 bases; junction bases outside the gene matches: 8. The CDR3 DNA is TGTGCCAGCAGCCAAGTTAACGCCGGGACAGGGGGCGAGCAGTACTTC. Translation gives CASSQVNAGTGGEQYF.

V usage is TRBV6-5 and J usage is TRBJ2-5; possible D gene TRBD2, 5 bases. Trimming stripped 2 bases from V and 6 bases from J, with 13 bases between. CDR3 size: 14 residues. Germline V CDR1 and CDR2: MNHEY, SVGAGI. CDR3 sequence: CASSYVAGRQTQYF. DNA for the CDR3: TGTGCCAGCAGTTACGTGGCGGGCCGGCAGACCCAGTACTTC.

The rearrangement uses TRBV9 and TRBJ1-1; D may be TRBD1 (5 bases). This CDR3 spans 16 amino acids. V was trimmed by 3 bases and J by 3 bases, leaving 18 bases between them. From germline, CDR1 is SGDLS and CDR2 YYNGEE. The CDR3 loop reads CASSAQGSRADTEAFF. Written as DNA, the CDR3 is TGTGCCAGCAGCGCCCAAGGGTCCAGGGCCGACACTGAAGCTTTCTTT. Looking up the rest from reference TRBV9 and TRBJ1-1 gives the full variable domain: DSGVTQTPKHLITATGQRVTLRCSPRSGDLSVYWYQQSLDQGLQFLIQYYNGEERAKGNILERFSAQQFPDLHSELNLSSLELGDSALYFCASSAQGSRADTEAFFGQGTRLTVV.

As for this clone: The identical CDR3 is also encoded by other nucleotide sequences in the sample. The chain joins TRBV4-1 to TRBJ2-7; the match to TRBD2 covers 10 bases. The V segment lost 1 base and the J segment 3 bases; nucleotides outside the gene matches: 3. Germline CDR1 and CDR2: MGHRA and YSYEKL. The CDR3 runs to 15 residues. The CDR3 reads CASSQVASGSYEQYF. In DNA, the CDR3 is TGCGCCAGCAGCCAAGTGGCTAGCGGGAGCTACGAGCAGTACTTC.

This clone showed up just once. The chain carries TRBV6-1 and TRBJ2-7, with D hard to call. The germline V gene encodes CDR1 MNHNS and CDR2 SASEGT. The CDR3 extends over 11 amino acids. The V end lost 8 bases, the J end lost 3 bases, and 8 bases lay between the germline ends. This CDR3 is CASRRNYEQYF. The CDR3 nucleotides read TGTGCCAGCCGGCGGAACTACGAGCAGTACTTC.

This clone was detected only a few times. The rearrangement joins TRBV5-1 to TRBJ1-1, with D perhaps TRBD1 (6 bases). V gave up 4 bases and J gave up 0 bases, with 10 bases separating them. Germline V gene sequence: CDR1 SGHRS, CDR2 YFSETQ. CDR3 size: 14 residues. In DNA form, the CDR3 reads TGCGCCAGCAGCATACAGGGAATGAACACTGAAGCTTTCTTT. Amino acid sequence: CASSIQGMNTEAFF.

The rearrangement joins TRBV4-1 to TRBJ2-5; D unresolved. Germline CDR1 reads MGHRA; CDR2 reads YSYEKL. The CDR3 has 15 amino acids. V was clipped by 0 bases and J by 4 bases, with 12 bases between them. CDR3 bases: TGCGCCAGCAGCCAAGAGTTGGTCAGAGGAGAGACCCAGTACTTC. This encodes CASSQELVRGETQYF.

The sample holds one count of this clone. This chain connects TRBV27 to TRBJ2-2; 7 bases align to TRBD2. This CDR3 comprises 16 residues. With V trimmed by 3 bases and J by 1 base, 5 bases remained unmatched. CDR1 is MNHEY and CDR2 is SMNVEV in the germline V gene (reference sequence). The CDR3, as DNA: TGTGCCAGCAGTTTTAATACGGGAGGGAACACCGGGGAGCTGTTTTTT. It is translated as CASSFNTGGNTGELFF.

CDR3 DNA: TGTGCCAGCAGTTCAAACTCCTACGAGCAGTACTTC. It translates to CASSSNSYEQYF. The V gene is TRBV6-1, the J gene TRBJ2-7, with D uncertain. CDR1 and CDR2 from the germline V gene are MNHNS and SASEGT. The CDR3 has 12 residues. Trimming took 5 bases from V and 0 from J, leaving 5 bases between them.

The V call is TRBV5-1, the J call TRBJ2-2; possible D gene TRBD1, 6 bases. Deletions cut 0 bases from V and 2 bases from J, with 11 bases between. This CDR3 is built from 16 residues. CDR1 and CDR2 (germline): SGHRS, YFSETQ. The DNA of the CDR3 is TGCGCCAGCAGCTTGGACAGGGCCTCAAACACCGGGGAGCTGTTTTTT. This translates into CASSLDRASNTGELFF.

CDR3 residues: CASSQVIREGSTEAFF. The CDR3 DNA sequence: TGCGCCAGCAGCCAAGTTATCCGGGAAGGAAGCACTGAAGCTTTCTTT. The gene calls are TRBV4-1 and TRBJ1-1; D not resolved. Trimming removed 1 base from V and 4 bases from J, with 16 bases in between. The CDR3 spans 16 residues. CDR1 and CDR2 (germline): MGHRA, YSYEKL.

The chain is built from TRBV2 and TRBJ2-5; D gene uncertain. Per germline, CDR1 SNHLY and CDR2 FYNNEI. The CDR3 contains 14 residues. Trimming took 4 bases from V and 3 from J, leaving 12 bases between them. The CDR3 coding sequence is TGTGCCAGCAGTGGGACCTACCTAAAAGAGACCCAGTACTTC. Protein sequence: CASSGTYLKETQYF.

The table lists this clone with a few counts. This sequence joins TRBV2 and TRBJ1-3; D call uncertain. The CDR3 contains 13 residues. The germline V and J ends were trimmed by 3 bases and 0 bases, with 3 bases remaining between them. Germline CDR1 and CDR2: SNHLY and FYNNEI. Here the CDR3 reads CASSDNSGNTIYF. For the CDR3, the DNA is TGTGCCAGCAGTGACAACTCTGGAAACACCATATATTTT.

Note on this clone: One end of the junction is discordant with germline, which a read error may explain. The CDR3 spells CANSSYWRDQPQHF. The CDR3 DNA is TGTGCCAACAGTTCGTACTGGAGGGATCAGCCCCAGCATTTT. The chain links TRBV6-5 to TRBJ1-5, with D uncertain. This CDR3 region has 14 residues. Germline V gene sequence: CDR1 MNHEY, CDR2 SVGAGI.

A remark on this clone: Other DNA variants within this sample encode the same CDR3. This chain uses TRBV20-1 with TRBJ2-5, with D unresolved. The V and J ends lost 5 bases and 3 bases respectively, with 4 bases between them. The CDR3 runs 10 residues. Germline-derived CDR1 and CDR2 are DFQATT and SNEGSKA (reference sequence). The CDR3 protein is CSALKETQYF. Here the CDR3 DNA reads TGCAGTGCTCTAAAAGAGACCCAGTACTTC.